This TCR beta chain stems from a study of CD8 T cells in ankylosing spondylitis. Study-wide results and caveats: Within peripheral blood, clones linked to disease were CD8+ and relatively rare. The authors reported significant enrichment of disease-linked clones in matched ankylosing spondylitis synovial fluid. Previously reported in reactive arthritis synovial fluid and blood were some of the motif variants. Made up of several highly homologous variants, a TCR beta motif appeared characteristic of ankylosing spondylitis blood.

Germline V gene sequence: CDR1 DFQATT, CDR2 SNEGSKA (reference sequence). CDR3 length: 11 amino acids. V lost 5 bases, J lost 6 bases, and 8 bases lay in between. In its sample, this clonotype was seen once. Its target is not known. Scientists made TCR beta libraries using quantitative 5'-RACE with molecular barcodes. TCRdb passed the 5' RACE reads through MiXCR, listing each CDR3 protein once. This sample has about 220,000 distinct CDR3 sequences; around 19% occur once, and the top ten carry approximately 46%. The rearrangement joins TRBV20-1 to TRBJ2-1; TRBD2 might be the D (5 bases). The specimen was blood, either unsorted or a sorted T cell fraction (not recorded which). The clonotype comes from a male donor with ankylosing spondylitis. The CDR3 nucleotides are TGCAGTGCTCGGACTCTCAATGAGCAGTTCTTC. Protein sequence: CSARTLNEQFF.